The 18 T cell receptor beta chains below were found in one sample sequenced in a study of T cells in localized non-small cell lung cancer (dated by TCRdb to the early 2020s). Libraries were made using the immunoSEQ multiplex PCR assay. TCRdb mirrors the immuneACCESS table, restricted to in-frame sequences. Some clones are absent from its copies; in checked studies, under half trace to an unresolved V gene, and the reason for the others is unknown. A total of 14,000 to 15,000 clones appear in this sample, more than 70% of them only once. The ten largest clones add up to less than 5% of the sample. Sequencing used peripheral blood, obtained before any cancer treatment. The receptors shown here come from a woman aged 40 to 75 with stage I lung adenocarcinoma.

V gene TRBV2 combines with J gene TRBJ2-1; 10 positions agree with TRBD2. CDR1 is SNHLY and CDR2 is FYNNEI in the germline V gene. The CDR3 sequence is 14 residues long. V gave up 7 bases and J gave up 6 bases; unmatched junction bases: 6. This CDR3 reads CASTRTSGGNEQFF. In DNA, the CDR3 is TGTGCCAGCACTCGGACTAGCGGTGGCAATGAGCAGTTCTTC.

This clone was found a few times. The gene calls are TRBV7-8 and TRBJ1-5; D possibly corresponds to TRBD1 (5 bases). Germline CDR1 is SGHVS and CDR2 is FQNEAQ. The CDR3 totals 16 residues. Trimming removed 5 bases at V and 1 base at J, with 15 bases between. CDR3 sequence reads: CASSLASGASNQPQHF. The CDR3 DNA follows: TGTGCCAGCAGCCTCGCTTCCGGGGCCAGCAATCAGCCCCAGCATTTT.

The chain carries TRBV6-1 and TRBJ2-5; 7 nucleotides match TRBD2. The CDR3 has 15 amino acids. Trimming at V came to 4 bases and at J to 5 bases, leaving 10 bases not matched to a gene. In germline, CDR1 is MNHNS, CDR2 SASEGT. The CDR3: CASSVMREGWETQYF. CDR3 in DNA: TGTGCCAGCAGTGTTATGAGGGAGGGGTGGGAGACCCAGTACTTC.

The rearrangement joins TRBV10-3 to TRBJ1-1; a weak D match, TRBD1 (6 bases). Germline-derived CDR1 and CDR2 are ENHRY and SYGVKD. The CDR3 totals 13 residues. Deletions cut 6 bases from V and 7 bases from J, with 15 bases between. The CDR3 protein is CAIRVDSESEAFF. CDR3 nucleotide sequence: TGTGCCATCAGGGTGGACAGTGAAAGTGAAGCTTTCTTT.

DNA for the CDR3: TGTGCCAGCAGCCCCCAATACAGGGACACCGGGGAGCTGTTTTTT. Its protein is CASSPQYRDTGELFF. This chain joins TRBV5-4 and TRBJ2-2; TRBD1 is a possible D gene (6 bases). Per germline, CDR1 SGHNT and CDR2 YYREEE (reference sequence). V shed 4 bases and J shed 3 bases, with 13 bases lying between them. The CDR3 covers 15 residues.

The gene calls are TRBV28 and TRBJ1-2; 9 bases agree with TRBD1. Germline-derived CDR1 and CDR2 are MDHEN and SYDVKM. V was clipped by 6 bases and J by 6 bases; unmatched bases: 8. The CDR3 spans 14 residues. CDR3 sequence reads: CASRRDRVIHGYTF. CDR3 coding DNA: TGTGCCAGCAGGAGGGACAGGGTAATACATGGCTACACCTTC.

V gene TRBV15 combines with J gene TRBJ1-5, with D unclear. This CDR3 has 17 amino acids. Germline V gene data show CDR1 as LNHNV and CDR2 as YYDKDF (reference sequence). Trimming pared 0 bases from V and 0 bases from J, leaving 12 bases between. Here the CDR3 reads CATSRDIVGSSNQPQHF. CDR3 DNA: TGTGCCACCAGCAGAGATATTGTGGGCAGTAGCAATCAGCCCCAGCATTTT. Looking up the rest from reference TRBV15 and TRBJ1-5 gives the full variable domain: DAMVIQNPRYQVTQFGKPVTLSCSQTLNHNVMYWYQQKSSQAPKLLFHYYDKDFNNEADTPDNFQSRRPNTSFCFLDIRSPGLGDTAMYLCATSRDIVGSSNQPQHFGDGTRLSIL.

The chain links TRBV6-9 to TRBJ2-4, with TRBD1 as a possible D gene (5 bases). This CDR3 region has 11 residues. The V end was cut by 6 bases, the J end by 9 bases, with 9 bases between. Germline V CDR1 and CDR2: MNHGY, SVAAGI. CDR3: CASRGRGIQYF. The CDR3 DNA reads TGTGCCAGCAGGGGGCGAGGCATTCAGTACTTC.

The V and J genes are TRBV27 and TRBJ2-7, with no clear D. Germline V gene data show CDR1 as MNHEY and CDR2 as SMNVEV (reference sequence). V was shortened by 6 bases and J by 4 bases, with 19 bases between the two germline ends. The CDR3 is 15 residues long. In DNA, the CDR3 is TGTGCCAGCAGATATCGGATTTTTCCACCTTACGAGCAGTACTTC. As protein: CASRYRIFPPYEQYF.

The chain links TRBV5-1 to TRBJ2-7, with D perhaps TRBD2 (6 bases). With 4 bases removed from V and 2 bases from J, the gap between germline ends came to 16 bases. Germline loops: CDR1 SGHRS, CDR2 YFSETQ. This CDR3 is built from 15 residues. The CDR3 region is CASSTGTPRAYEQYF. For the CDR3, the DNA is TGCGCCAGCAGCACCGGGACTCCGCGGGCCTACGAGCAGTACTTC.

The chain carries TRBV5-1 and TRBJ2-1; the D is unclear. The germline V and J ends were trimmed by 0 bases and 0 bases, with 4 bases remaining between them. The germline gives CDR1 SGHRS, CDR2 YFSETQ. This CDR3 spans 14 amino acids. The chain's CDR3 is CASSLVFSYNEQFF. The DNA of the CDR3 is TGCGCCAGCAGCTTGGTCTTCTCCTACAATGAGCAGTTCTTC.

The rearrangement links TRBV5-4 to TRBJ1-6; D is perhaps TRBD1 (5 bases). The V end was cut by 1 base, the J end by 7 bases, with 9 bases between. The CDR3 is 14 residues long. CDR1 and CDR2 from the germline V gene are SGHNT and YYREEE (reference sequence). This chain's CDR3 is CASSLRQLNSPLHF. CDR3 nucleotides: TGTGCCAGCAGCTTGCGACAGCTCAATTCACCCCTCCACTTT.

The chain joins TRBV6-6 to TRBJ1-1; D is undetermined. Trimming removed 5 bases from V and 7 bases from J, with 14 bases in between. This CDR3 comprises 13 residues. The germline V gene encodes CDR1 MNHNY and CDR2 SVGAGI (reference sequence). The CDR3 loop is CASSLMAVGEAFF. The CDR3 bases are TGTGCCAGCAGTCTGATGGCTGTGGGTGAAGCTTTCTTT.

The rearrangement uses TRBV2 and TRBJ1-1; D unclear. V dropped 1 base and J dropped 1 base, with 7 bases sitting between them. This CDR3 is built from 14 residues. Germline V CDR1 and CDR2: SNHLY, FYNNEI. The CDR3 coding sequence is TGTGCCAGCAGTGAAGGGACGGGGAACACTGAAGCTTTCTTT. This codes for CASSEGTGNTEAFF.

The chain recombines TRBV9 with TRBJ1-6, with 7 bases aligning to TRBD1. Per the germline V gene, CDR1 is SGDLS and CDR2 is YYNGEE. With 0 bases clipped from V and 8 bases from J, the junction kept 2 bases outside the gene matches. The CDR3 is 14 amino acids. The CDR3, as DNA: TGTGCCAGCAGCGTAGGACAGGGAGATTCACCCCTCCACTTT. Its protein product is CASSVGQGDSPLHF.

This sequence joins TRBV5-1 and TRBJ2-2; 7 bases map to TRBD1. CDR1 and CDR2 (germline): SGHRS, YFSETQ. The CDR3 has 16 residues. The V and J ends lost 4 bases and 4 bases, in that order; junction bases with no gene match: 10. The CDR3 reads CASSPDRASGTGELFF. CDR3 DNA: TGCGCCAGCAGCCCTGACAGGGCTTCGGGCACCGGGGAGCTGTTTTTT. The full variable domain, completed using reference TRBV5-1 and TRBJ2-2, is KAGVTQTPRYLIKTRGQQVTLSCSPISGHRSVSWYQQTPGQGLQFLFEYFSETQRNKGNFPGRFSGRQFSNSRSEMNVSTLELGDSALYLCASSPDRASGTGELFFGEGSRLTVL.

This clone was counted a single time. The gene calls are TRBV2 and TRBJ2-3; the D call may be TRBD1 or TRBD2 (5 bases each). Trimming removed 6 bases at V and 1 base at J, with 14 bases between. The CDR3 sequence is 15 residues long. Looked up from germline, CDR1 is SNHLY and CDR2 is FYNNEI. The CDR3 bases are TGTGCCAGCAGGGGTGGGACGGGACGCACAGATACGCAGTATTTT. Its protein is CASRGGTGRTDTQYF.

The CDR3 region has the DNA TGTGCCAGCAGTGAGGCCTACAGGGGGCAAGCTTTCTTT. It codes for CASSEAYRGQAFF. This chain joins TRBV6-1 and TRBJ1-1; 9 positions match TRBD1. Germline trimming cut 3 bases from V and 9 bases from J; bases unmatched to any gene: 5. Germline CDR1 is MNHNS and CDR2 is SASEGT. This CDR3 has 13 residues.